A selection of T cell receptor beta chains follows, all from one sample in a study of T cell changes during pregnancy in multiple sclerosis. TCRdb's copy holds only in-frame clones and misses some; the assay was immunoSEQ multiplex PCR. The sample yields under 95,000 clones, around nine tenths seen once. The sample consisted of peripheral blood, taken in the second trimester of pregnancy. These receptors were taken from a female donor with multiple sclerosis, enrolled in a pregnancy study. Each CDR3 is given with its conserved first and last residue. A D gene is named only where the DNA matches it firmly. For some rows the clone size is stated as once, few or many, or as a class when expanded; others skip it.

length	D	size	V	J	DNA	CDR3
16	TRBD1	NA	TRBV4-3	TRBJ1-1	TGCGCCAGCAGCCAAAGAGACAGGGGATCGAACACTGAAGCTTTCTTT	CASSQRDRGSNTEAFF
12	NA	once	TRBV11-2	TRBJ2-7	TGTGCCAGCAGCATCGGGAGTGAAGAGCAGTACTTC	CASSIGSEEQYF
16	TRBD1	once	TRBV4-2	TRBJ1-1	TGTGCCAGCAGCCGGGCCGGGACAGGGGGGAACACTGAAGCTTTCTTT	CASSRAGTGGNTEAFF
16	TRBD1	NA	TRBV6-6	TRBJ2-7	TGTGCCAGCACCTCGACAGGGGCACCGGGTGGGGACGAGCAGTACTTC	CASTSTGAPGGDEQYF
17	NA	NA	TRBV4-1	TRBJ2-1	TGCGCCAGCAGCCAAGATAGTTGGCTAGCAGAGTACAATGAGCAGTTCTTC	CASSQDSWLAEYNEQFF
15	NA	NA	TRBV18	TRBJ1-5	TGTGCCAGCTCGAACGAGGCCAGTAGCAATCAGCCCCAGCATTTT	CASSNEASSNQPQHF
14	TRBD1	NA	TRBV19	TRBJ2-1	TGTGCCAGTAGTGTCACTCCGGGACAGGGTTTTCAGTTCTTC	CASSVTPGQGFQFF
18	NA	NA	TRBV11-2	TRBJ2-6	TGTGCCAGCAGCTTAGACCTACGTCCAGGGGCTGGGGCCAACGTCCTGACTTTC	CASSLDLRPGAGANVLTF
16	NA	once	TRBV7-8	TRBJ2-1	TGTGCCAGCAGCGCTCTAGGGGGTCTAGCTTGGGATGAGCAGTTCTTC	CASSALGGLAWDEQFF
13	TRBD1	NA	TRBV5-4	TRBJ1-4	TGTGCCAGCAGGGACAGGGGCGAAGAAAAACTGTTTTTT	CASRDRGEEKLFF